This T cell receptor beta chain was sequenced in a study of control samples from healthy donors and cancer patients. Clones were sequenced by immunoSEQ multiplex PCR, and TCRdb holds only the in-frame ones, with some missing. The sample has fewer than 100,000 clones, 82% seen once. The source of this sequence is a woman aged 55-70 years in good health. Sequences were obtained from blood.

CDR3 residues: CASSVVMRGEAFF. Written as DNA, the CDR3 is TGTGCCAGCAGCGTAGTCATGAGGGGGGAAGCTTTCTTT. The chain joins TRBV9 to TRBJ1-1; the D gene is possibly TRBD1 (6 bases). Per the germline V gene, CDR1 is SGDLS and CDR2 is YYNGEE. The CDR3 is made up of 13 amino acids. Trimming took off 0 bases at V and 8 bases at J, with 11 bases between the two ends.